Following are 24 T cell receptor beta chains from one sample sequenced in a study of T-cell reconstitution after alpha-beta-depleted transplantation in children. As it was prepared, the TCRbeta library received unique molecular identifiers. MiXCR, applied by TCRdb to the PCR reads, yields one record per CDR3 protein. The sample lists almost 250,000 distinct CDR3 sequences; roughly 26% were seen once. The sample here was PBMCs, taken before TCRalphabeta/CD19-depleted stem cell transplant. These receptors came from a girl aged 2-10 years with Fanconi anemia, due to receive a stem cell transplant.

The chain carries TRBV4-2 and TRBJ1-2; D remains ambiguous. Germline CDR1 is LGHNA and CDR2 is YNFKEQ. The CDR3 totals 15 residues. V gave up 5 bases and J gave up 2 bases, with 15 bases separating them. This chain's CDR3 is CASSASGQRNYGYTF. CDR3 in DNA: TGTGCCAGCAGCGCAAGTGGGCAGCGGAACTATGGCTACACCTTC.

The chain employs TRBV11-1 and TRBJ2-1; 12 bases fit TRBD1. Germline CDR1 and CDR2: SGHAT and FQDESV (reference sequence). Trimming took 5 bases from V and 5 from J; bases not matched to a gene: 10. The CDR3 has 17 amino acids. CDR3 bases: TGTGCCAGCAGCCCCCGGGACAGGGGGCCACTTCACAATGAGCAGTTCTTC. Protein sequence: CASSPRDRGPLHNEQFF.

The gene calls are TRBV6-4 and TRBJ2-1; TRBD2 agrees at 8 bases. This CDR3 is built from 19 residues. V was clipped by 8 bases and J by 0 bases; unmatched bases: 18. Germline V gene data show CDR1 as MRHNA and CDR2 as SNTAGT. For the CDR3, the DNA is TGTGCCAGCGTGCCTCTAGTGCGGGGGGCTTCGAGCTCCTACAATGAGCAGTTCTTC. It is translated as CASVPLVRGASSSYNEQFF.

This clonotype was seen ten or more times. The chain joins TRBV12-3 or TRBV12-4 to TRBJ2-1; tentative D call: TRBD2 (5 bases). V was clipped by 7 bases and J by 9 bases, with 10 bases between them. The CDR3 is 11 residues long. CDR3 sequence reads: CASKWEFEQFF. The CDR3, as DNA: TGTGCCAGCAAATGGGAGTTTGAGCAGTTCTTC.

The gene calls are TRBV12-3 or TRBV12-4 and TRBJ1-6, with D tentatively TRBD1 (5 bases). V lost 3 bases and J 7 bases, leaving 25 bases between the germline ends. The CDR3 contains 19 residues. The CDR3 DNA is TGTGCCAGCAGTTTCAGGCCCATAACACCAGGGAGGACGAATTCACCCCTCCACTTT. This gives the protein CASSFRPITPGRTNSPLHF.

This clonotype was detected a few times. The gene calls are TRBV29-1 and TRBJ2-5, with 14 bases aligning to TRBD2. CDR3 length: 16 amino acids. Germline V CDR1 and CDR2: SQVTM, ANQGSEA. J gave up 1 base and V 7 bases, and 8 bases lay outside the gene matches. The DNA of the CDR3 is TGCAGCGACGGGGGACTAGCGGGAGAAGGCCAAGAGACCCAGTACTTC. Translation: CSDGGLAGEGQETQYF.

There are many counts of this clonotype. The J gene is TRBJ2-5, the V gene TRBV20-1; tentatively, D is TRBD1 or TRBD2 (6 bases each). Germline V gene sequence: CDR1 DFQATT, CDR2 SNEGSKA (reference sequence). Trimming removed 3 bases from V and 6 bases from J, with 11 bases in between. The CDR3 contains 12 residues. CDR3 loop: CSARGAGKTQYF. The CDR3, as DNA: TGCAGTGCTAGGGGGGCGGGAAAGACCCAGTACTTC.

Ten or more counts support this clonotype. The genes are TRBV10-1 and TRBJ2-7; 7 positions match TRBD1. CDR3 length: 14 amino acids. Germline CDR1 WNHNN, CDR2 SYGVQD (reference sequence). J lost 2 bases, V lost 4 bases, and 5 bases had no gene match. CDR3 sequence (DNA): TGCGCCAGCAGTGCCCCCGGGACAGCCTACGAGCAGTACTTC. It encodes CASSAPGTAYEQYF.

This clonotype was recorded at least ten times. The V gene is TRBV25-1, the J gene TRBJ2-1; tentatively, D is TRBD1 (5 bases). CDR3 length: 14 residues. The germline gives CDR1 MGHDK, CDR2 SYGVNS. Trimming pared 2 bases from V and 5 bases from J, leaving 10 bases between. The CDR3 loop is CASSEGSGNNEQFF. In DNA form, the CDR3 reads TGTGCCAGCAGTGAAGGGTCAGGGAACAATGAGCAGTTCTTC.

This chain links TRBV20-1 with TRBJ2-6, with unresolved D. The V end lost 5 bases, the J end lost 0 bases, and 5 bases lay between the germline ends. CDR1 is DFQATT, CDR2 SNEGSKA, per germline (reference sequence). CDR3 length: 13 amino acids. CDR3 sequence: CSAPGSGANVLTF. The CDR3 nucleotides are TGCAGTGCTCCCGGCTCTGGGGCCAACGTCCTGACTTTC.

The chain uses TRBV7-2 and TRBJ1-2, with 7 bases lining up with TRBD1. Germline values: CDR1 SGHTA, CDR2 FQGNSA. The CDR3 sequence is 15 residues long. The V and J ends lost 5 bases and 8 bases, in that order; junction bases with no gene match: 14. CDR3 bases: TGTGCCAGCAGCCCCCGTCCAGGGGCAGGGGGAGGCTACACCTTC. Protein sequence: CASSPRPGAGGGYTF.

This clonotype occurred many times. The V call is TRBV5-1, the J call TRBJ2-7; perhaps D is TRBD1 or TRBD2 (5 bases each). Trimming left V 0 bases short and J 6 bases short, with 10 bases between. CDR1 SGHRS and CDR2 YFSETQ come from the germline V gene. The CDR3 extends over 13 amino acids. CDR3 in DNA: TGCGCCAGCAGCTTGGGCCGAGGGACCGAGCAGTACTTC. It codes for CASSLGRGTEQYF.

This sequence joins TRBV2 and TRBJ2-7; 12 positions match TRBD2. The CDR3 loop spans 15 amino acids. V shed 5 bases and J 3 bases; nucleotides not matched to a gene: 5. The germline V gene has CDR1 SNHLY and CDR2 FYNNEI. The CDR3 region is CASSRLAGEGYEQYF. CDR3 sequence (DNA): TGTGCCAGCAGTAGACTAGCGGGAGAGGGCTACGAGCAGTACTTC.

This clonotype was found a few times. The chain links TRBV28 to TRBJ2-7; 7 positions agree with TRBD2. With 3 bases clipped from V and 0 bases from J, the junction kept 2 bases outside the gene matches. The CDR3 loop spans 14 amino acids. Germline V gene sequence: CDR1 MDHEN, CDR2 SYDVKM. The CDR3 region has the DNA TGTGCCAGCAGTTTCGGGGGGATCTCCTACGAGCAGTACTTC. Its translation is CASSFGGISYEQYF. Filled out from reference TRBV28 and TRBJ2-7, the complete variable domain reads DVKVTQSSRYLVKRTGEKVFLECVQDMDHENMFWYRQDPGLGLRLIYFSYDVKMKEKGDIPEGYSVSREKKERFSLILESASTNQTSMYLCASSFGGISYEQYFGPGTRLTVT.

This clonotype was seen at least ten times. The V call is TRBV3-2, the J call TRBJ2-1; the listed D gene, TRBD2, was not tested against the DNA. TRBV3-2 constitutes a pseudogene. The CDR3 is 15 amino acids. The CDR3 reads CASRPRLAGGNEQFF. The CDR3 DNA reads as TGTGCCAGCAGACCAAGACTAGCGGGAGGGAATGAGCAGTTCTTC.

The V gene is TRBV20-1, the J gene TRBJ2-7, with D possibly TRBD1 on 5 matching bases. V lost 4 bases and J 5 bases, leaving 9 bases between the germline ends. This CDR3 comprises 11 residues. Germline lookup yields CDR1 DFQATT and CDR2 SNEGSKA (reference sequence). The CDR3 bases are TGCAGTGCTACCAGGGTCGACGAGCAGTACTTC. The encoded protein is CSATRVDEQYF.

The J gene is TRBJ2-5, the V gene TRBV28; D remains unclear. This CDR3 comprises 15 residues. CDR1 MDHEN and CDR2 SYDVKM come from the germline V gene. Trimming removed 4 bases from V and 2 bases from J, with 14 bases in between. CDR3 coding DNA: TGTGCCAGCAGTTCGAATAGACACCATCAAGAGACCCAGTACTTC. Translation: CASSSNRHHQETQYF.

This clonotype was seen a handful of times. V usage is TRBV20-1 and J usage is TRBJ1-5; 7 bases are a match to TRBD1. The CDR3 totals 13 residues. J lost 6 bases, V lost 2 bases, and 4 bases had no gene match. Per the germline V gene, CDR1 is DFQATT and CDR2 is SNEGSKA (reference sequence). CDR3 coding DNA: TGCAGTGCTAGACCGACAGGGTCTCAGCCCCAGCATTTT. It yields the protein CSARPTGSQPQHF.

The gene calls are TRBV7-9 and TRBJ2-7; D is uncertain. Looked up from germline, CDR1 is SEHNR and CDR2 is FQNEAQ (reference sequence). V shed 2 bases and J shed 0 bases, with 14 bases lying between them. This CDR3 region has 16 residues. The CDR3 sequence: CASSLLSEKSSYEQYF. The CDR3 nucleotides read TGTGCCAGCAGCTTATTGTCGGAGAAGAGCTCCTACGAGCAGTACTTC.

This clonotype was detected only a few times. This chain joins TRBV25-1 and TRBJ2-7; TRBD2 matches 9 bases. This CDR3 region has 19 residues. Germline CDR1 reads MGHDK; CDR2 reads SYGVNS. V shed 0 bases and J 1 base; nucleotides not matched to a gene: 13. This CDR3 reads CASSEYRRASGKVSYEQYF. CDR3 DNA sequence: TGTGCCAGCAGTGAATATCGTCGGGCTAGCGGGAAGGTGTCCTACGAGCAGTACTTC.

This clonotype appeared a few times. V and J are TRBV6-5 and TRBJ2-3; a weak D match, TRBD2 (6 bases). V was clipped by 2 bases and J by 5 bases, with 11 bases between them. Germline-derived CDR1 and CDR2 are MNHEY and SVGAGI. The CDR3 consists of 14 residues. In DNA form, the CDR3 reads TGTGCCAGCAGTTACGCGGGACCGGGAGATACGCAGTATTTT. Encoded protein: CASSYAGPGDTQYF.

This chain connects TRBV6-5 to TRBJ2-5; D is perhaps TRBD2 (5 bases). Trimming cost V 3 bases and J 5 bases, with 13 bases left between them. The CDR3 totals 14 residues. Germline V gene lookup returns CDR1 MNHEY and CDR2 SVGAGI. CDR3 amino acids: CASSYIRGYETQYF. The CDR3 coding sequence is TGTGCCAGCAGTTATATTCGGGGTTACGAGACCCAGTACTTC.

This clonotype was recorded a few times. Compared with germline, one end of the junction differs, possibly owing to a read error. This rearrangement joins TRBV6-2 or TRBV6-3 to TRBJ2-1; 12 bases map to TRBD2. This CDR3 is built from 20 residues. Per germline, CDR1 MNHEY and CDR2 SVGEGT. The CDR3 DNA is TGTGCCAGCAGTTACTCGAGGACTAGCGGGGTAACACCGCGCGGCAATGGGCAGTTCTTC. Translation gives CASSYSRTSGVTPRGNGQFF.

This clonotype was detected many times. The chain is built from TRBV29-1 and TRBJ2-1; 9 bases agree with TRBD2. The germline V gene encodes CDR1 SQVTM and CDR2 ANQGSEA. The CDR3 totals 18 residues. Germline trimming cut 2 bases from V and 5 bases from J; bases unmatched to any gene: 16. CDR3 coding DNA: TGCAGCGTTGAAAGGACCCTCGGGACGACTAGCGGAGACAATGAGCAGTTCTTC. Amino acids: CSVERTLGTTSGDNEQFF.